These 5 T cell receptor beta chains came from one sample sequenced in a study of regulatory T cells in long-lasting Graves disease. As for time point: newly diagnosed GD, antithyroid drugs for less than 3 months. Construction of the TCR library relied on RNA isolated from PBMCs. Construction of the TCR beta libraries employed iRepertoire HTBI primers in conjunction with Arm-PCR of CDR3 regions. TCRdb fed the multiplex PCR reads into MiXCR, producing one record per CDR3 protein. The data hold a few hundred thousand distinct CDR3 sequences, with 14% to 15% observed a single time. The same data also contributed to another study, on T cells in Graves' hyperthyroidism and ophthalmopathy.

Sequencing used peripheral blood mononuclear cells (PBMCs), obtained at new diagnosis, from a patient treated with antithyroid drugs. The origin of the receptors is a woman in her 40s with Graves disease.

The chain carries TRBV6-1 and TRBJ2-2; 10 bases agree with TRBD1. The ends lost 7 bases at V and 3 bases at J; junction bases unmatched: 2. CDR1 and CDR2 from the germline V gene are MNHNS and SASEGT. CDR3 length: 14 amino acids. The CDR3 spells CASTDRGHTGELFF. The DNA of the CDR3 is TGTGCCAGCACAGACAGGGGGCACACCGGGGAGCTGTTTTTT.

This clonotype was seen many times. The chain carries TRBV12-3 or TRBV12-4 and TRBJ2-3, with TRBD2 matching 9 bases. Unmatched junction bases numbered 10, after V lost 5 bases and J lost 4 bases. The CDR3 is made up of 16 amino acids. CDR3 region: CASSDIAGVGPDTQYF. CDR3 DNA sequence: TGTGCCAGCAGTGACATAGCGGGAGTGGGACCAGATACGCAGTATTTT.

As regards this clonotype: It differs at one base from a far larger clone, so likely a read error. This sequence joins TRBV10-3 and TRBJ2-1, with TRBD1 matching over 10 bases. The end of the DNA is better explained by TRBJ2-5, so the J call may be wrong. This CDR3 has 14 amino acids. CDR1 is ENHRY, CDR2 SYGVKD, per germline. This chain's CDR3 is CAVSDRGRSETQYF. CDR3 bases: TGTGCCGTCAGTGACAGGGGGCGTTCAGAGACCCAGTACTTC.

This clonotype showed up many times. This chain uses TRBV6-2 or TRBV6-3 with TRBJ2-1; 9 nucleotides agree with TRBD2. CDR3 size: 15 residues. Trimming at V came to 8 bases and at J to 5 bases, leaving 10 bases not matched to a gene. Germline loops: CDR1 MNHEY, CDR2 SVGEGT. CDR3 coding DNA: TGTGCCAGCGGGCTAGCGGGATTCCTTAACAATGAGCAGTTCTTC. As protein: CASGLAGFLNNEQFF.

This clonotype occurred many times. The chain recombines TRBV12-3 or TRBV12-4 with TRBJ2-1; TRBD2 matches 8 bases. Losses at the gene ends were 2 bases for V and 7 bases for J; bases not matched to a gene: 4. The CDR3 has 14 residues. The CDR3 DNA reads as TGTGCCAGCAGTTTATCGAGCGGGAGAAATGAGCAGTTCTTC. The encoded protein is CASSLSSGRNEQFF.